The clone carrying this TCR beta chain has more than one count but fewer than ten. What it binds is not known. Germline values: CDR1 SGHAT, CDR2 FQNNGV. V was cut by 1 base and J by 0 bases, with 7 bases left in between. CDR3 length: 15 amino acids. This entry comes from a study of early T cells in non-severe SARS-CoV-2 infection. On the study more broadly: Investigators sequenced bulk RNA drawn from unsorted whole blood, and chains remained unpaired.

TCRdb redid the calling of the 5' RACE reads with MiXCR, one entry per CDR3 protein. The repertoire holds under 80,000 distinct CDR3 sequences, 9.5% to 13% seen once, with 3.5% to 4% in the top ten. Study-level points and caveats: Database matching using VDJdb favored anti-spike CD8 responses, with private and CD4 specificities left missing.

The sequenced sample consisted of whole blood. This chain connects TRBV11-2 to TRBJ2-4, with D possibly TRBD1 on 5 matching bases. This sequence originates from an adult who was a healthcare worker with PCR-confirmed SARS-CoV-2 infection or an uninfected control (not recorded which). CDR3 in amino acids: CASSLGGSAKNIQYF. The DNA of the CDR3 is TGTGCCAGCAGCTTAGGGGGCTCAGCCAAAAACATTCAGTACTTC.